A single sample gave rise to the 11 T cell receptor beta chains below, sequenced in a study of blood T cell repertoires in COVID-19. Clones were read by immunoSEQ multiplex PCR, and TCRdb kept only the in-frame ones, dropping some. In the table there are more than 95,000 clones, roughly nine tenths of which are singletons. The sequencing input was peripheral blood. These receptors were obtained from a human donor in a cohort sampled during active COVID-19.

This rearrangement joins TRBV5-3 to TRBJ2-1; 7 bases line up with TRBD2. TRBV5-3 is an ORF; its function is uncertain. V was clipped by 1 base and J by 5 bases; unmatched bases: 0. The CDR3 runs to 13 residues. The CDR3, as DNA: TGTGCCAGAAGCTTGCGGGGGGACAATGAGCAGTTCTTC. Its translation: CARSLRGDNEQFF.

The CDR3 coding sequence is TGTGCCAGCAGTGAGACTAGCGGGGGGGCGTGGGCGCAGTATTTT. It yields the protein CASSETSGGAWAQYF. The rearrangement links TRBV6-1 to TRBJ2-3, with 14 bases matching TRBD2. CDR1 MNHNS and CDR2 SASEGT come from the germline V gene. CDR3 length equals 15 residues. V gave up 3 bases and J gave up 10 bases; unmatched junction bases: 6.

V gene TRBV28 combines with J gene TRBJ2-7; 7 positions agree with TRBD1. J gave up 3 bases and V 5 bases, and 7 bases lay outside the gene matches. The germline V gene encodes CDR1 MDHEN and CDR2 SYDVKM. The CDR3 has 14 amino acids. CDR3 region: CASSPRDSSYEQYF. DNA for the CDR3: TGTGCCAGCAGTCCGAGGGACAGCAGCTACGAGCAGTACTTC.

V and J are TRBV3-1 (or the pseudogene TRBV3-2) and TRBJ1-2, with TRBD1 matching over 9 bases. The CDR3 totals 15 residues. Germline V gives CDR1 LGHDT, CDR2 YNNKEL (reference sequence). V was pared by 5 bases and J by 5 bases, with 9 bases of the junction left unmatched. The CDR3: CASSNRQGVGYGYTF. The CDR3 coding sequence is TGTGCCAGCAGCAACCGACAGGGGGTTGGATATGGCTACACCTTC.

This sequence joins TRBV6-2 or TRBV6-3 and TRBJ2-7; 10 bases agree with TRBD2. CDR1 and CDR2 from the germline V gene are MNHEY and SVGEGT. V gave up 6 bases and J gave up 2 bases; unmatched junction bases: 10. This CDR3 is built from 16 residues. Written as DNA, the CDR3 is TGTGCCAGCAGCTCTCCCCTAGCGGGGGACCCCTACGAGCAGTACTTC. This encodes CASSSPLAGDPYEQYF.

The gene calls are TRBV30 and TRBJ1-2; 9 bases match TRBD1. The CDR3 extends over 15 amino acids. Germline V gene lookup returns CDR1 GTSNPN and CDR2 SVGIG (reference sequence). V lost 5 bases, J lost 4 bases, and 11 bases stayed unmatched. CDR3 nucleotide sequence: TGTGCCTGGGGCACCGGGACAGGGTTCGCCTATGGCTACACCTTC. Translation gives CAWGTGTGFAYGYTF.

The gene calls are TRBV24-1 and TRBJ1-1; no clear D gene. Trimming took off 4 bases at V and 3 bases at J, with 5 bases between the two ends. Looked up from germline, CDR1 is KGHDR and CDR2 is SFDVKD. This CDR3 has 12 amino acids. CDR3 loop: CATSDPDTEAFF. The CDR3 DNA reads as TGTGCCACCAGTGACCCGGACACTGAAGCTTTCTTT.

The chain carries TRBV18 and TRBJ1-2; 10 bases align to TRBD1. V was clipped by 5 bases and J by 8 bases; unmatched bases: 8. There are 14 residues in the CDR3. Germline V gene lookup returns CDR1 KGHSH and CDR2 LQKENI. The DNA of the CDR3 is TGTGCCAGCTCATCGACAGGGGGCGAGATCGGCTACACCTTC. As protein: CASSSTGGEIGYTF.

The V call is TRBV12-3 or TRBV12-4, the J call TRBJ2-3, with D hard to call. The germline V and J ends were trimmed by 2 bases and 6 bases, with 9 bases remaining between them. The CDR3 has 13 amino acids. The CDR3 loop is CASSLKLVDTQYF. The CDR3 nucleotides are TGTGCCAGCAGTTTAAAATTAGTGGATACGCAGTATTTT.

CDR3 amino acids: CASSFLGQVQETQYF. In DNA, the CDR3 is TGTGCCAGCAGCTTTCTCGGACAGGTCCAAGAGACCCAGTACTTC. V and J are TRBV7-2 and TRBJ2-5; 7 bases are a match to TRBD1. V lost 3 bases to trimming and J lost 1 base; unmatched junction nucleotides: 5. Germline V gene data show CDR1 as SGHTA and CDR2 as FQGNSA. The CDR3 sequence is 15 residues long. The full variable domain, rest sourced from reference TRBV7-2 and TRBJ2-5, is GAGVSQSPSNKVTEKGKDVELRCDPISGHTALYWYRQSLGQGLEFLIYFQGNSAPDKSGLPSDRFSAERTGGSVSTLTIQRTQQEDSAVYLCASSFLGQVQETQYFGPGTRLLVL.

The rearrangement joins TRBV7-9 to TRBJ2-5, with D maybe TRBD1 (6 bases). Germline V lookup: CDR1 SEHNR, CDR2 FQNEAQ (reference sequence). V was cut by 0 bases and J by 4 bases, with 12 bases left in between. The CDR3 contains 15 residues. The CDR3 is CASSLAGAKGETQYF. CDR3 coding DNA: TGTGCCAGCAGCTTAGCGGGGGCGAAAGGAGAGACCCAGTACTTC.